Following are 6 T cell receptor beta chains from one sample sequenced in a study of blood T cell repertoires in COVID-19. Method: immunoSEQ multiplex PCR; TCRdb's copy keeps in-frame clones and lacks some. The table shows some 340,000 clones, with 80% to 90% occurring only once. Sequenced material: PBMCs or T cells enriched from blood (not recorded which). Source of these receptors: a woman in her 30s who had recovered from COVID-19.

The CDR3 coding sequence is TGTGCCAGCAGCTTAGCCCCGGGACAGGGTTGGTCACCCCTCCACTTT. This gives the protein CASSLAPGQGWSPLHF. The rearrangement uses TRBV11-2 and TRBJ1-6; 9 bases match TRBD1. CDR1 and CDR2 from the germline V gene are SGHAT and FQNNGV. There are 16 residues in the CDR3. Trimming at V came to 1 base and at J to 10 bases, leaving 8 bases not matched to a gene.

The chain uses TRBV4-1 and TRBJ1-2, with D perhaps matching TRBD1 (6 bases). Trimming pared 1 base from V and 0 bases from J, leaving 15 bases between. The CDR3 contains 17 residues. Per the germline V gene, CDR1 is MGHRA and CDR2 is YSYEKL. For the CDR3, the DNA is TGCGCCAGCAGCCAAGGCTACGGACAGACTTCTAACTATGGCTACACCTTC. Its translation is CASSQGYGQTSNYGYTF.

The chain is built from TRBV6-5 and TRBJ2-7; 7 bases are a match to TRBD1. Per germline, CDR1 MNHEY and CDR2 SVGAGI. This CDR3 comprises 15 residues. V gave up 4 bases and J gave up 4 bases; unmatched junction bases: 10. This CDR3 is CASSFRTGWDYEQYF. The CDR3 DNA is TGTGCCAGCAGTTTTCGGACAGGTTGGGATTACGAGCAGTACTTC.

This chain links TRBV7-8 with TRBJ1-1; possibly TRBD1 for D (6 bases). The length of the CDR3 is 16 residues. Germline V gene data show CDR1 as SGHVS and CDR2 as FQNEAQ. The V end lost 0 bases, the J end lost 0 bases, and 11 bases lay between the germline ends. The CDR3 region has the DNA TGTGCCAGCAGCTTAGCGATGGGACACCTGAACACTGAAGCTTTCTTT. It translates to CASSLAMGHLNTEAFF.

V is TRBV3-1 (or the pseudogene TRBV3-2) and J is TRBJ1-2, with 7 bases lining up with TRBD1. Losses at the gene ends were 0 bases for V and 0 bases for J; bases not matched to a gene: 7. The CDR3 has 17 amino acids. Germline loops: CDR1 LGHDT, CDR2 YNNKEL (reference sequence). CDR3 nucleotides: TGTGCCAGCAGCCAAGATCGAGGGGGCAAACCTAACTATGGCTACACCTTC. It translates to CASSQDRGGKPNYGYTF.

The CDR3 DNA reads as TGTGCCAGCAGCGATGCTACGAAAACTAGCGGGGGTAGCTCTGAGCAGTTCTTC. Protein sequence: CASSDATKTSGGSSEQFF. V gene TRBV3-1 (or the pseudogene TRBV3-2) combines with J gene TRBJ2-1; 11 nucleotides line up with TRBD2. The CDR3 runs 18 residues. The J segment lost 9 bases and the V segment lost 5 bases, leaving 18 bases of the junction unmatched. Per the germline V gene, CDR1 is LGHDT and CDR2 is YNNKEL (reference sequence).